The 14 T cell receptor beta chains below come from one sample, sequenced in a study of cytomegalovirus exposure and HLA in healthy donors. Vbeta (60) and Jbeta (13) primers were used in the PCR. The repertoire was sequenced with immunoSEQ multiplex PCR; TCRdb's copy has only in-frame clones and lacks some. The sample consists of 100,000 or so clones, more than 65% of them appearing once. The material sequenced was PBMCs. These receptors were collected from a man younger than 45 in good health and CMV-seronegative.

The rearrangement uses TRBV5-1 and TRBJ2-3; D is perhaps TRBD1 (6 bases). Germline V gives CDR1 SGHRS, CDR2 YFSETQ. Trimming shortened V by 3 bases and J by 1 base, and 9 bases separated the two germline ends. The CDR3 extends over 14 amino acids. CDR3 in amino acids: CASSWGHRTDTQYF. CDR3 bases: TGCGCCAGCAGCTGGGGACACCGCACAGATACGCAGTATTTT.

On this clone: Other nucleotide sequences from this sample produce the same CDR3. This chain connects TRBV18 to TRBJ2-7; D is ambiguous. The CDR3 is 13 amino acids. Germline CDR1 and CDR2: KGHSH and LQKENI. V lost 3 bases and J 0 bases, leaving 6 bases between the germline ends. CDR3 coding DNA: TGTGCCAGCTCACCGTCCAGCTCCTACGAGCAGTACTTC. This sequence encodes CASSPSSSYEQYF.

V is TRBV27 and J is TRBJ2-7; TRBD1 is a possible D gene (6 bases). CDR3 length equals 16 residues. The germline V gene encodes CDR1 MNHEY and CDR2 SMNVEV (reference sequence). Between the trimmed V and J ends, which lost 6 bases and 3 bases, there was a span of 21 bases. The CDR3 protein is CASSYFPFRDNYEQYF. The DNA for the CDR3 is TGTGCCAGCAGCTATTTTCCCTTCCGGGACAACTACGAGCAGTACTTC.

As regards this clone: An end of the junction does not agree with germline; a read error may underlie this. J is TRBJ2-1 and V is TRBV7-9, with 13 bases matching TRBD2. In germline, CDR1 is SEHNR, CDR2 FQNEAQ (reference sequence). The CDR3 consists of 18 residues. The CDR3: CSSSRGLAGVGVPDEQFF. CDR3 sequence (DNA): TGTTCCAGCAGTCGTGGACTAGCGGGAGTCGGCGTGCCTGATGAGCAGTTCTTC.

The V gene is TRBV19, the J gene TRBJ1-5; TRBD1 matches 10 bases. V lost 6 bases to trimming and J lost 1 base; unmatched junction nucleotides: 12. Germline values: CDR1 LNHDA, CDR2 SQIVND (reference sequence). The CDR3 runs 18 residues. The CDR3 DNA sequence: TGTGCCAGTAGGGTGACAGGGGGCGCAGGTGGAAGCAATCAGCCCCAGCATTTT. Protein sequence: CASRVTGGAGGSNQPQHF.

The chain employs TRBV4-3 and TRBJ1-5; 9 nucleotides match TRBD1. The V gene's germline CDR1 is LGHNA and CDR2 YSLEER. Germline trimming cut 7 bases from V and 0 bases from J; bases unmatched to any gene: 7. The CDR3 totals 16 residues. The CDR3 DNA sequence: TGCGCCAGCATTGGGACAGGGCCTAATAGCAATCAGCCCCAGCATTTT. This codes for CASIGTGPNSNQPQHF.

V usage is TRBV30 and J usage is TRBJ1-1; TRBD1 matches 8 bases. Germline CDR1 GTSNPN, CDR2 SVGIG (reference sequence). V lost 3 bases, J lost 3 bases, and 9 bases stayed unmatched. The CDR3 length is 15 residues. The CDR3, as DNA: TGTGCCTGGAGAACGAGGACAGGGCTTGACACTGAAGCTTTCTTT. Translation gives CAWRTRTGLDTEAFF.

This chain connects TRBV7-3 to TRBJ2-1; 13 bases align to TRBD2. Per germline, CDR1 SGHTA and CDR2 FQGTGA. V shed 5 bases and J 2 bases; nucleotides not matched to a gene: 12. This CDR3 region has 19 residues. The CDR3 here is CASSPVLAGGPTTYNEQFF. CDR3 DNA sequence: TGTGCCAGCAGCCCCGTACTAGCGGGAGGGCCAACCACCTACAATGAGCAGTTCTTC.

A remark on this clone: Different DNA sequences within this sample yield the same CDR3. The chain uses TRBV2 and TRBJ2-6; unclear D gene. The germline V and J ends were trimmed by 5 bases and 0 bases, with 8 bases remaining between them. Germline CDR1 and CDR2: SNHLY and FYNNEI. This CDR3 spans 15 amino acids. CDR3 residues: CASSLLNSGANVLTF. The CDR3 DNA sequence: TGTGCCAGCAGTCTTCTAAACTCTGGGGCCAACGTCCTGACTTTC.

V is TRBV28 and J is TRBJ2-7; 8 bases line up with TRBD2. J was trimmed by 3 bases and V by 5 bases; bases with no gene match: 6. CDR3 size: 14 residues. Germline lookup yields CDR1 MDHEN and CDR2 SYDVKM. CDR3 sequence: CASSPPGLVYEQYF. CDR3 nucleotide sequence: TGTGCCAGCAGTCCTCCGGGACTAGTCTACGAGCAGTACTTC.

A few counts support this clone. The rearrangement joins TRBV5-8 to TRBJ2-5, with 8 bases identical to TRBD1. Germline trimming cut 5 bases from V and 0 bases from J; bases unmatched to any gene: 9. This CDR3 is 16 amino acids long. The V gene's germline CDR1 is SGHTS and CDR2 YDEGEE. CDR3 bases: TGTGCCAGCAGAAATGACAGGGGAGTCTACCAAGAGACCCAGTACTTC. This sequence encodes CASRNDRGVYQETQYF.

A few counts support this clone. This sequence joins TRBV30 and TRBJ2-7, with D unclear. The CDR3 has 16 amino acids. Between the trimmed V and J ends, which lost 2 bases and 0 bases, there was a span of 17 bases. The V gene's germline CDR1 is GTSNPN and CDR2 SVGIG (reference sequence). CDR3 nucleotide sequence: TGTGCCTGGAGTCTCCCATGGCCCCCTCTCTCCTACGAGCAGTACTTC. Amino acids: CAWSLPWPPLSYEQYF.

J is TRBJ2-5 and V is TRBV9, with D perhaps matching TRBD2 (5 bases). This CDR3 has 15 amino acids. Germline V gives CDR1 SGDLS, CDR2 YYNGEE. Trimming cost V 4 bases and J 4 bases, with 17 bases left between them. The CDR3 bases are TGTGCCAGCAGCCTTACTAGTTCCGGAGGAGAGACCCAGTACTTC. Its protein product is CASSLTSSGGETQYF.

The CDR3 DNA reads TGTGCCAGCAGTCGGAACAGGGGGGCCTATGGCTACACCTTC. It translates to CASSRNRGAYGYTF. The rearrangement joins TRBV27 to TRBJ1-2; 8 bases fit TRBD1. V trimming: 5 bases; J trimming: 4 bases; junction bases outside the gene matches: 6. Germline V gives CDR1 MNHEY, CDR2 SMNVEV (reference sequence). This CDR3 is built from 14 residues.